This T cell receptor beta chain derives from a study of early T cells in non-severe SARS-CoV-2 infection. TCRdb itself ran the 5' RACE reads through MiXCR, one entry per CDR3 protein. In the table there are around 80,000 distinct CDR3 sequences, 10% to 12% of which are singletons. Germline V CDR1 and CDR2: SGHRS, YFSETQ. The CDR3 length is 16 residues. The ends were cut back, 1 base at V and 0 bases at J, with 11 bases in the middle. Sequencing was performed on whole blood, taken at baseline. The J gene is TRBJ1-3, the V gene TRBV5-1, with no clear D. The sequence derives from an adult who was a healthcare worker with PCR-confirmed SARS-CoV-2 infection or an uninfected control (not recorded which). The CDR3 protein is CASSLSSTYSGNTIYF. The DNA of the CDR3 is TGCGCCAGCAGCTTGAGCTCGACATACTCTGGAAACACCATATATTTT.